These 9 T cell receptor beta chains share one sample of origin, sequenced in a study of T cell repertoires in cytomegalovirus infection. These receptors' targets are unknown. Via MiXCR, TCRdb re-called the reads, giving one row per CDR3 protein. The repertoire holds 700,000 to 900,000 distinct CDR3 sequences, approximately 32% seen once, with around 13% in the top ten. The input for sequencing was cultured CD8+ T cells from PBMCs, taken from culture after CMV antigen stimulation. These receptor sequences come from a human donor in good health (CMV status not recorded). Some clones in this sample may be carry-over from other donors' samples.

This clonotype was found a few times. This chain links TRBV15 with TRBJ1-2; D possibly corresponds to TRBD1 (5 bases). The V end was cut by 0 bases, the J end by 4 bases, with 9 bases between. Germline CDR1 and CDR2: LNHNV and YYDKDF (reference sequence). The CDR3 consists of 14 residues. The CDR3 DNA sequence: TGTGCCACCAGCAGAGACCAGGGTGGCTATGGCTACACCTTC. This sequence encodes CATSRDQGGYGYTF. The entire variable domain, with the rest obtained from reference TRBV15 and TRBJ1-2, is as follows: DAMVIQNPRYQVTQFGKPVTLSCSQTLNHNVMYWYQQKSSQAPKLLFHYYDKDFNNEADTPDNFQSRRPNTSFCFLDIRSPGLGDTAMYLCATSRDQGGYGYTFGSGTRLTVV.

This clonotype was picked up a small number of times. The chain employs TRBV19 and TRBJ1-6; tentatively, D is TRBD1 (5 bases). V dropped 11 bases and J dropped 7 bases, with 21 bases sitting between them. The CDR3 runs to 15 residues. The germline CDR1 and CDR2 sequences are LNHDA and SQIVND (reference sequence). The CDR3 nucleotides read TGTGCCTCTCAGCCCGACAGCCCGGACAATTCACCCCTCCACTTT. It is translated as CASQPDSPDNSPLHF.

The DNA of the CDR3 is TGTGCCAGCAGCTCCCCGGGGGCTCCTACTGAAGCTTTCTTT. This sequence encodes CASSSPGAPTEAFF. This sequence joins TRBV7-9 and TRBJ1-1; TRBD1 is a possible D gene (6 bases). The CDR3 consists of 14 residues. Germline V gene lookup returns CDR1 SEHNR and CDR2 FQNEAQ (reference sequence). Trimming took 4 bases from V and 5 from J, leaving 14 bases between them.

This clonotype showed up just a few times. The J gene is TRBJ2-7, the V gene TRBV2; 10 bases are shared with TRBD2. This CDR3 region has 16 residues. Germline loops: CDR1 SNHLY, CDR2 FYNNEI. With V trimmed by 5 bases and J by 2 bases, 9 bases remained unmatched. For the CDR3, the DNA is TGTGCCAGCAGTTACCCTAGCGGGGGAGCACCCTACGAGCAGTACTTC. As protein: CASSYPSGGAPYEQYF. Filled out from reference TRBV2 and TRBJ2-7, the complete variable domain reads EPEVTQTPSHQVTQMGQEVILRCVPISNHLYFYWYRQILGQKVEFLVSFYNNEISEKSEIFDDQFSVERPDGSNFTLKIRSTKLEDSAMYFCASSYPSGGAPYEQYFGPGTRLTVT.

This clonotype was recorded a few times. In DNA form, the CDR3 reads TGTGCCAGCAGTTTGGTCATTAACACAGATACGCAGTATTTT. Amino acids: CASSLVINTDTQYF. The gene calls are TRBV12-3 or TRBV12-4 and TRBJ2-3; D unresolved. V gave up 3 bases and J gave up 2 bases, with 9 bases separating them. This CDR3 spans 14 amino acids.

V and J are TRBV29-1 and TRBJ1-5, with D possibly being TRBD1 (5 bases). Germline V gene sequence: CDR1 SQVTM, CDR2 ANQGSEA. The CDR3 is 14 amino acids. Trimming cost V 3 bases and J 2 bases, with 11 bases left between them. CDR3 bases: TGCAGCGTTGAGGGGGACGGACGCAATCAGCCCCAGCATTTT. This codes for CSVEGDGRNQPQHF.

V is TRBV7-4 and J is TRBJ1-2; D is ambiguous. Germline-derived CDR1 and CDR2 are SGHVT and SQSDAQ. V lost 1 base to trimming and J lost 5 bases, with 17 bases between them. The length of the CDR3 is 16 residues. Written as DNA, the CDR3 is TGTGCCAGCAGCTTAGTTGTGAGTGTGGGAGGATATGGCTACACCTTC. Residues: CASSLVVSVGGYGYTF.

The chain joins TRBV6-1 to TRBJ2-7; D call uncertain. There are 11 residues in the CDR3. CDR1 MNHNS and CDR2 SASEGT come from the germline V gene. Trimming took off 6 bases at V and 12 bases at J, with 15 bases between the two ends. For the CDR3, the DNA is TGTGCCAGCAGACAAACCTTGGTCGGGTACTTC. Its protein product is CASRQTLVGYF.

The rearrangement uses TRBV4-1 and TRBJ2-5; D possibly corresponds to TRBD1 (5 bases). With 1 base removed from V and 5 bases from J, the gap between germline ends came to 14 bases. The CDR3 is made up of 15 amino acids. Germline CDR1 reads MGHRA; CDR2 reads YSYEKL. CDR3 coding DNA: TGCGCCAGCAGCCAAGTACCTGGGCAGGGCGAGACCCAGTACTTC. Its translation is CASSQVPGQGETQYF.